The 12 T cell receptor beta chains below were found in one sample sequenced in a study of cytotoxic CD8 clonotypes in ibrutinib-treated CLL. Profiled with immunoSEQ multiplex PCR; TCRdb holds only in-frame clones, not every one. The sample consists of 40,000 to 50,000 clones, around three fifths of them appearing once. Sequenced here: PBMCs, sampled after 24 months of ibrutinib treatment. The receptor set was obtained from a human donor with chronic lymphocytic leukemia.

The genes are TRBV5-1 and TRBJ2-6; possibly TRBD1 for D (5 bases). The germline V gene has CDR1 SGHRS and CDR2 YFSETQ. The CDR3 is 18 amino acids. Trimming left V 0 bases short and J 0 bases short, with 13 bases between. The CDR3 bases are TGCGCCAGCAGCTTGGGCGACAGTATCGCCTCTGGGGCCAACGTCCTGACTTTC. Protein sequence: CASSLGDSIASGANVLTF.

CDR3 amino acids: CASSRSGGTHYGYTF. The CDR3 DNA sequence: TGCGCCAGCAGCCGTAGCGGAGGGACCCACTATGGCTACACCTTC. The rearrangement links TRBV4-1 to TRBJ1-2, with D possibly being TRBD1 (5 bases). The germline CDR1 and CDR2 sequences are MGHRA and YSYEKL. Trimming left V 4 bases short and J 3 bases short, with 15 bases between. This CDR3 is 15 amino acids long.

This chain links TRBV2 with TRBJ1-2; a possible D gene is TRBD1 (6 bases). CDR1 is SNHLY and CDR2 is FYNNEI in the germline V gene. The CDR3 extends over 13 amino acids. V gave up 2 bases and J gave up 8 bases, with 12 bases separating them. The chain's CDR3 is CASSEQRGNGYTF. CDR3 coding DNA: TGTGCCAGCAGTGAACAGAGGGGGAACGGCTACACCTTC.

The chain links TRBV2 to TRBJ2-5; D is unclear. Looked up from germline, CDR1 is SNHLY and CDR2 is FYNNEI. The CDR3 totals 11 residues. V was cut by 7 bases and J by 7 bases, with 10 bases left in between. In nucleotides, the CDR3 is TGTGCCAGCACCTGGATGGGGACCCAGTACTTC. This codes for CASTWMGTQYF.

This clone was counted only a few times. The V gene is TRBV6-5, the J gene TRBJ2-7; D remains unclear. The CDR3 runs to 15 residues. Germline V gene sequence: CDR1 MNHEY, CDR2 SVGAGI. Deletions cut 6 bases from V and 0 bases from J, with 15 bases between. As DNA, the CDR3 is TGTGCCAGCAGCCCCCCGGGCTCCAGCTCCTACGAGCAGTACTTC. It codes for CASSPPGSSSYEQYF.

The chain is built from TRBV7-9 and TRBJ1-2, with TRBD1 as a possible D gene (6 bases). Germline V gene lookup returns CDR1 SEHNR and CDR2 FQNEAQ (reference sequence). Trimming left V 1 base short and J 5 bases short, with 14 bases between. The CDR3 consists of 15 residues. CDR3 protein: CASSLELSGAYGYTF. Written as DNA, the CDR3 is TGTGCCAGCAGCTTAGAACTGTCAGGGGCGTATGGCTACACCTTC.

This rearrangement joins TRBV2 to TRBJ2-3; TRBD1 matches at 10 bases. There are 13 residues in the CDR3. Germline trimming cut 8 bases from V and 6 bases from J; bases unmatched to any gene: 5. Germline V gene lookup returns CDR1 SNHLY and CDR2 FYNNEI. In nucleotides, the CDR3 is TGTGCCAGCGGGGGACAGGGGCGGGATACGCAGTATTTT. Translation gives CASGGQGRDTQYF.

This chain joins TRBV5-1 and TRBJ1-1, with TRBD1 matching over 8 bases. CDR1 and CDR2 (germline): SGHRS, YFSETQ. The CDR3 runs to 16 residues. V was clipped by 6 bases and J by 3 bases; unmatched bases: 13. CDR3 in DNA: TGCGCCAGCACCTGGAACCAGGGGGCGTCTTACACTGAAGCTTTCTTT. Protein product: CASTWNQGASYTEAFF.

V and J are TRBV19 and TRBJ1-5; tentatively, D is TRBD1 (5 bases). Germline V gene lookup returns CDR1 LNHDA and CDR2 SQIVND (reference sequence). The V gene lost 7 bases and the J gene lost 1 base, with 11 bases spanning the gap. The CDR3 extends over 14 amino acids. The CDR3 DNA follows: TGTGCCAGTACCGACCGGGACAGCAATCAGCCCCAGCATTTT. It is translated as CASTDRDSNQPQHF.

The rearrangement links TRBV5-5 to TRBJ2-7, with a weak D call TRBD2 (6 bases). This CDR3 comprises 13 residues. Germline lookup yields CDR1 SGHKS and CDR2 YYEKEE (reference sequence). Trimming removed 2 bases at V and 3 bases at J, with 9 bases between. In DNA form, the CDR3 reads TGTGCCAGCAGCTTCGGGAGACGCTACGAGCAGTACTTC. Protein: CASSFGRRYEQYF.

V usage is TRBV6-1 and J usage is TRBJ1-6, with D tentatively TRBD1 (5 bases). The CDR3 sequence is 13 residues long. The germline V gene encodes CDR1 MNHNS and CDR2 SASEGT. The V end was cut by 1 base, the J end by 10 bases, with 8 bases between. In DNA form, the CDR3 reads TGTGCCAGCAGTGAAGAATGGACATCACCCCTCCACTTT. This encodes CASSEEWTSPLHF.

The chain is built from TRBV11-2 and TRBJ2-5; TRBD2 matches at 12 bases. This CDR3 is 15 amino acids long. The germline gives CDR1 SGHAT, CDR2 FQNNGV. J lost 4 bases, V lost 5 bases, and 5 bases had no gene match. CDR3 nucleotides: TGTGCCAGCAGCACGGGACTAGCGGGTCGAGAGACCCAGTACTTC. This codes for CASSTGLAGRETQYF.